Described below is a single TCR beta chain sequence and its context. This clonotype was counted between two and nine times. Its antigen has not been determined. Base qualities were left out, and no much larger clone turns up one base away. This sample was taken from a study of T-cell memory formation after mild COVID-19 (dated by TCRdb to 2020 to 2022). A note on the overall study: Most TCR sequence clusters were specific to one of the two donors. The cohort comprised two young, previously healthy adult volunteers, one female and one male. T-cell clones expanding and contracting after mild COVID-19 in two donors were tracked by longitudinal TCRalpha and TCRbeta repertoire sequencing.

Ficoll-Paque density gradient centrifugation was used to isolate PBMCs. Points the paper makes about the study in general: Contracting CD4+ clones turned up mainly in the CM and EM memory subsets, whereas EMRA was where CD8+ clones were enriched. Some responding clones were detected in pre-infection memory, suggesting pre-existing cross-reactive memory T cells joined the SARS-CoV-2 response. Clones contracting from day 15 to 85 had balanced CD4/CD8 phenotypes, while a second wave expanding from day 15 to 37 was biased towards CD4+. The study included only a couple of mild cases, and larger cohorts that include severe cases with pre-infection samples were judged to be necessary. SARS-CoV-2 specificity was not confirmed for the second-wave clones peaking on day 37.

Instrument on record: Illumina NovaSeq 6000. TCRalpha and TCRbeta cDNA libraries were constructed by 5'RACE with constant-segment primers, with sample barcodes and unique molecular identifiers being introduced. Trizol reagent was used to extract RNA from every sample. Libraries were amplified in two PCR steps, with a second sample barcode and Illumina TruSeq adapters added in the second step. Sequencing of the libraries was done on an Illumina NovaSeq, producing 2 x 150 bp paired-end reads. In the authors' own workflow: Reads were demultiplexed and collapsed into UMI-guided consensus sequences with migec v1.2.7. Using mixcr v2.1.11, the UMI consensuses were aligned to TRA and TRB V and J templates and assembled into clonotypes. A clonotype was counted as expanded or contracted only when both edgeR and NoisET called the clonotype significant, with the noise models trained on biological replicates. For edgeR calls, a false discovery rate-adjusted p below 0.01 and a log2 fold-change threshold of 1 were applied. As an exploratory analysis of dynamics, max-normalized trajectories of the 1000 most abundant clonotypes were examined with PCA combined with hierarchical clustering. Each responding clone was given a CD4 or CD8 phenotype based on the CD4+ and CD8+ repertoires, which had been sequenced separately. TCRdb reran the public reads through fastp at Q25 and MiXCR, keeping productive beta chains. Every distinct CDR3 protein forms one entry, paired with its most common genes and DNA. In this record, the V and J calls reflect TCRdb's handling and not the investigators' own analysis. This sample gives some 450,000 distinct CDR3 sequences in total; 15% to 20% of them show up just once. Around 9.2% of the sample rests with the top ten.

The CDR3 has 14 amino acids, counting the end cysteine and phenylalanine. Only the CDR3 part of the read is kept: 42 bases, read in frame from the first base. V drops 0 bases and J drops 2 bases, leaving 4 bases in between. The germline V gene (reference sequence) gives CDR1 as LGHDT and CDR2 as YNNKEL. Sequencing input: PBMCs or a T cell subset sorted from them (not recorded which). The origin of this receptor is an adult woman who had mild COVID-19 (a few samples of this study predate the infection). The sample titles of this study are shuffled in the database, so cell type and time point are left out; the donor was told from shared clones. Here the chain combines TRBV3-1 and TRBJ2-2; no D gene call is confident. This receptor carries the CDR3 CASSQDVNTGELFF. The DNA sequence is TGTGCCAGCAGCCAAGATGTTAACACCGGGGAGCTGTTTTTT.